The 9 T cell receptor beta chains below come from one sample, sequenced in a study of somatic mutations in cytotoxic T cells in rheumatoid arthritis (dated by TCRdb to about 2017). The protocol used for the library was the immunoSEQ multiplex PCR assay. TCRdb stores this immuneACCESS table with in-frame sequences only. Part of the clones is absent; in the studies checked, under half of the shortfall reflects unresolved V genes, and no reason is known for the rest. The sample table records about 21,000 clones; around 83% of these occur just once. 9.5% to 12% of the sample comes from the top ten. The source material was CD8+ T cells sorted from blood. Source of these receptors: a man between 18 and 35 years old with rheumatoid arthritis.

The chain uses TRBV5-1 and TRBJ2-5, with a possible D match to TRBD2 (6 bases). CDR1 SGHRS and CDR2 YFSETQ come from the germline V gene. This CDR3 comprises 15 residues. The V and J ends lost 6 bases and 5 bases respectively, with 20 bases between them. Here the CDR3 reads CASTLDPAAGETQYF. CDR3 coding DNA: TGCGCCAGCACCCTGGATCCAGCGGCGGGGGAGACCCAGTACTTC.

This chain connects TRBV5-4 to TRBJ2-1; D remains unclear. With 2 bases removed from V and 2 bases from J, the gap between germline ends came to 8 bases. Germline V gene lookup returns CDR1 SGHNT and CDR2 YYREEE (reference sequence). The CDR3 runs 14 residues. The CDR3 is CASSFTETYNEQFF. The DNA for the CDR3 is TGTGCCAGCAGCTTTACGGAAACCTACAATGAGCAGTTCTTC.

The chain is built from TRBV27 and TRBJ1-1; 7 bases line up with TRBD1. CDR3 length: 15 residues. After removal of 0 bases from V and 2 bases from J, the junction contained 3 bases not matched to a gene. CDR1 and CDR2 from the germline V gene are MNHEY and SMNVEV (reference sequence). In nucleotides, the CDR3 is TGTGCCAGCAGTTTATCGGGGACAGCTAACACTGAAGCTTTCTTT. This encodes CASSLSGTANTEAFF.

V is TRBV28 and J is TRBJ1-2, with D maybe TRBD1 (5 bases). The CDR3 is made up of 16 amino acids. V was shortened by 3 bases and J by 4 bases, with 18 bases between the two germline ends. Germline CDR1 is MDHEN and CDR2 is SYDVKM. The DNA for the CDR3 is TGTGCCAGCAGTTTTGCGCAGGGATTTCCCATCTATGGCTACACCTTC. Translated: CASSFAQGFPIYGYTF.

This chain uses TRBV6-5 with TRBJ2-1; TRBD2 aligns across 10 bases. CDR1 MNHEY and CDR2 SVGAGI come from the germline V gene. The CDR3 sequence is 13 residues long. In nucleotides, the CDR3 is TGTGGCGTGGGAGGGACTAGCGTTAGTGAGCAGTTCTTC. Its protein is CGVGGTSVSEQFF.

The CDR3 sequence: CASRARDRVTYEQYF. CDR3 bases: TGTGCCAGCAGGGCCCGGGACAGGGTTACCTACGAGCAGTACTTC. The chain joins TRBV6-1 to TRBJ2-7, with 9 bases that match TRBD1. The CDR3 is 15 amino acids. Trimming cost V 6 bases and J 2 bases; bases outside gene matches: 8. Germline V gene sequence: CDR1 MNHNS, CDR2 SASEGT.

This rearrangement joins TRBV6-6 to TRBJ2-7; D is possibly TRBD1 (6 bases). The CDR3 runs to 13 residues. Germline-derived CDR1 and CDR2 are MNHNY and SVGAGI (reference sequence). The V gene lost 4 bases and the J gene lost 2 bases, with 9 bases spanning the gap. The CDR3 bases are TGTGCCAGCAGTTGGCAGGGGCCCTACGAGCAGTACTTC. Amino acids: CASSWQGPYEQYF.

This clone was observed once. The CDR3 nucleotides are TGCAGTGCTCAGACCCGTGGCTACACCTTC. Encoded protein: CSAQTRGYTF. The genes are TRBV20-1 and TRBJ1-2; no reliable D call. CDR1 DFQATT and CDR2 SNEGSKA come from the germline V gene (reference sequence). CDR3 length: 10 amino acids. V lost 5 bases and J lost 7, with 8 bases in between.

The J gene is TRBJ2-7, the V gene TRBV11-1, with D unclear. V was pared by 1 base and J by 0 bases, with 4 bases between. From germline, CDR1 is SGHAT and CDR2 FQDESV (reference sequence). This CDR3 spans 13 amino acids. The CDR3 sequence is CASSLGDSYEQYF. As DNA, the CDR3 is TGTGCCAGCAGCTTAGGGGACTCCTACGAGCAGTACTTC. Drawing the rest from reference TRBV11-1 and TRBJ2-7, the complete variable domain is EAEVAQSPRYKITEKSQAVAFWCDPISGHATLYWYRQILGQGPELLVQFQDESVVDDSQLPKDRFSAERLKGVDSTLKIQPAELGDSAMYLCASSLGDSYEQYFGPGTRLTVT.